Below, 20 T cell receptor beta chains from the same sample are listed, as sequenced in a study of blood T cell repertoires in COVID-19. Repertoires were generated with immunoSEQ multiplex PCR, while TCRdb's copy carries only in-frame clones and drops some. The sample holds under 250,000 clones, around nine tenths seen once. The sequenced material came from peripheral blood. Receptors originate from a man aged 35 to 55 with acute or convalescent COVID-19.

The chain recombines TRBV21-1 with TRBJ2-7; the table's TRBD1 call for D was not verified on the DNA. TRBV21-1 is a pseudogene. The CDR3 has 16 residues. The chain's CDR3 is CASSKMTGRSSYEQYF. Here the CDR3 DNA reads TGTGCCAGCAGCAAAATGACAGGCCGAAGCTCCTACGAGCAGTACTTC.

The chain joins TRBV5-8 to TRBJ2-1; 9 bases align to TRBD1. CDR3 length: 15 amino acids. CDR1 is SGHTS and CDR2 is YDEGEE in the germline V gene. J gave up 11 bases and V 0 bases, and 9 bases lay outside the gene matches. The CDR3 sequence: CASSLAGTGRGKQFF. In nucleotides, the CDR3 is TGTGCCAGCAGCTTGGCCGGGACAGGGAGGGGGAAGCAGTTCTTC.

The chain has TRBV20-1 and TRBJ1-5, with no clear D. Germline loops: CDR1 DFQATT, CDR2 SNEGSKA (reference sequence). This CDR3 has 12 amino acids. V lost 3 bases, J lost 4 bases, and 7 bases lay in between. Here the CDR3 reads CSASTGNQPQHF. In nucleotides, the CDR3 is TGCAGTGCTAGTACGGGGAATCAGCCCCAGCATTTT.

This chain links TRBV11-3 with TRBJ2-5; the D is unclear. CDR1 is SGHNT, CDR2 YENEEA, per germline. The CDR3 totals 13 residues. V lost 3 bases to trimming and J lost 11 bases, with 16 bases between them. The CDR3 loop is CASSLNRGESQYF. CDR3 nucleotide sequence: TGTGCCAGCAGCTTGAACCGCGGTGAGAGTCAGTACTTC.

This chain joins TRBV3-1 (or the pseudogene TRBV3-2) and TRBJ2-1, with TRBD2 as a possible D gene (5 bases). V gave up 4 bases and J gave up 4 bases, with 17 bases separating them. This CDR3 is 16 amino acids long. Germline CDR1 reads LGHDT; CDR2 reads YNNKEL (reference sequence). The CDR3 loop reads CASSPADSILYNEQFF. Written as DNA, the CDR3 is TGTGCCAGCAGCCCCGCGGACTCAATCCTATACAATGAGCAGTTCTTC.

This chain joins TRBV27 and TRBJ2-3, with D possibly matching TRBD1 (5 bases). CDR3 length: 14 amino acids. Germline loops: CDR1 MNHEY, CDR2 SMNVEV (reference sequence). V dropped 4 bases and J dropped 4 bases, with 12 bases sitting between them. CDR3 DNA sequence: TGTGCCAGCAGTTGGTTTAGGGGTGCAGATACGCAGTATTTT. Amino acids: CASSWFRGADTQYF.

This CDR3 is CAWGDGSSGDTDTQYF. For the CDR3, the DNA is TGTGCCTGGGGGGACGGGAGTAGCGGAGACACAGATACGCAGTATTTT. The chain is built from TRBV30 and TRBJ2-3; weak D call: TRBD2 (6 bases). The CDR3 spans 16 residues. CDR1 and CDR2 (germline): GTSNPN, SVGIG (reference sequence). The V and J ends lost 5 bases and 2 bases respectively, with 20 bases between them.

In nucleotides, the CDR3 is TGTGCCAGCAGCTTTACAGGAACCTACGAGCAGTACTTC. It translates to CASSFTGTYEQYF. The chain is built from TRBV7-8 and TRBJ2-7, with a possible D match to TRBD1 (5 bases). The CDR3 covers 13 residues. Germline assignment: CDR1 SGHVS and CDR2 FQNEAQ. The germline V and J ends were trimmed by 3 bases and 2 bases, with 8 bases remaining between them.

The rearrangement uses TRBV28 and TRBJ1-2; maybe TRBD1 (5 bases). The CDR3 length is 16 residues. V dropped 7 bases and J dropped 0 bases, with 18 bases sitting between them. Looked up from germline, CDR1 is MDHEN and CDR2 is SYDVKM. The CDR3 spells CASTLPGRQTNYGYTF. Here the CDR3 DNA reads TGTGCCAGCACCCTTCCGGGCAGACAGACTAACTATGGCTACACCTTC.

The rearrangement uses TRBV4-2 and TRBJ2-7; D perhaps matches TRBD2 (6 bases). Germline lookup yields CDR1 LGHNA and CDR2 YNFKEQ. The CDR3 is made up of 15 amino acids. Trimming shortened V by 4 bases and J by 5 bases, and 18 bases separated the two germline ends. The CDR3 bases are TGTGCCAGCAGCCCCGCCCCTACGGGAGTGAACGAGCAGTACTTC. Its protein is CASSPAPTGVNEQYF.

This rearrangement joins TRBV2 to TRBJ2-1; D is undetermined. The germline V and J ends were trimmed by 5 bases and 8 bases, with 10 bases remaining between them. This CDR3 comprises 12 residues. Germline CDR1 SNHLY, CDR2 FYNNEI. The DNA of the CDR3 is TGTGCCAGCAGTCTTGATGCGGATGAGCAGTTCTTC. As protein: CASSLDADEQFF.

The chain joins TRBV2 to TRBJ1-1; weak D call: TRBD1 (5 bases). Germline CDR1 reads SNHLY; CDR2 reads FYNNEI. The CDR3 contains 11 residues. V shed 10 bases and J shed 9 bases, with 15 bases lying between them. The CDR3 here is CATDSSRKAFF. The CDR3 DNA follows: TGTGCCACAGACAGTTCAAGGAAAGCTTTCTTT.

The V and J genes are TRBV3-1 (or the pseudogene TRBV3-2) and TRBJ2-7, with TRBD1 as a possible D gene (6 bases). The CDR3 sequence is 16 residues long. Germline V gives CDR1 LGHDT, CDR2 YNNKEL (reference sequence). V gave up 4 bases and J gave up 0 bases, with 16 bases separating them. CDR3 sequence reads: CASSLTGQWGSYEQYF. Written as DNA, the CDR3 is TGTGCCAGCAGCCTGACAGGACAGTGGGGCTCCTACGAGCAGTACTTC.

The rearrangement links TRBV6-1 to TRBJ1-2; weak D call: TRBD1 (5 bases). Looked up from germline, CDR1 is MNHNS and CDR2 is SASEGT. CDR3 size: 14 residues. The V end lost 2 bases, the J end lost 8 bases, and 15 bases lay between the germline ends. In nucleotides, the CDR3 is TGTGCCAGCAGTGAATTGGCGGGGACGGAAGGCTACACCTTC. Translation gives CASSELAGTEGYTF.

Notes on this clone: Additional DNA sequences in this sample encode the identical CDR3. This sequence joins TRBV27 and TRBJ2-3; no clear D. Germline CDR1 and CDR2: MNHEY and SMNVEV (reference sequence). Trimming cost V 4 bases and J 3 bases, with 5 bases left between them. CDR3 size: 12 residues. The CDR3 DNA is TGTGCCAGCAGTTCCCAAACAGATACGCAGTATTTT. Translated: CASSSQTDTQYF.

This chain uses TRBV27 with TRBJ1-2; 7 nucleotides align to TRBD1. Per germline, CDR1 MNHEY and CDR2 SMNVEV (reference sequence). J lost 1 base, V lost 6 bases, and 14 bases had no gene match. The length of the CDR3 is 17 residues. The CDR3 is CASRTNSLGQVNYGYTF. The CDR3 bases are TGTGCCAGCAGAACAAATTCTTTAGGACAGGTTAACTATGGCTACACCTTC.

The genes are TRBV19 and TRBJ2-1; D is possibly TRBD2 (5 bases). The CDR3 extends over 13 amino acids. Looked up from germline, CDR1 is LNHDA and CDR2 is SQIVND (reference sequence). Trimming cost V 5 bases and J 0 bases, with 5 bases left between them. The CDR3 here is CASSGSSYNEQFF. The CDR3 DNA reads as TGTGCCAGTAGTGGGAGCTCCTACAATGAGCAGTTCTTC. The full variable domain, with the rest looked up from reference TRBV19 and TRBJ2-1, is DGGITQSPKYLFRKEGQNVTLSCEQNLNHDAMYWYRQDPGQGLRLIYYSQIVNDFQKGDIAEGYSVSREKKESFPLTVTSAQKNPTAFYLCASSGSSYNEQFFGPGTRLTVL.

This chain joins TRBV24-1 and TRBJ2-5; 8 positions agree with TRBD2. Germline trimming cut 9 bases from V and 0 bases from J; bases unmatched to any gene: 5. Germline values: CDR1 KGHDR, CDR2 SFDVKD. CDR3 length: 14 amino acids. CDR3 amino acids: CATSGGGYQETQYF. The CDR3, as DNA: TGTGCCACCTCGGGCGGGGGGTACCAAGAGACCCAGTACTTC.

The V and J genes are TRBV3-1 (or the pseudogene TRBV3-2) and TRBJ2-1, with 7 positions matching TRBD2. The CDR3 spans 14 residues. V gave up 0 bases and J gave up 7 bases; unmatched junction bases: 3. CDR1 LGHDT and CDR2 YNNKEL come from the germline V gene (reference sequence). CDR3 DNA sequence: TGTGCCAGCAGCCAAGATCCAGCGGGAAATGAGCAGTTCTTC. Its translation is CASSQDPAGNEQFF.

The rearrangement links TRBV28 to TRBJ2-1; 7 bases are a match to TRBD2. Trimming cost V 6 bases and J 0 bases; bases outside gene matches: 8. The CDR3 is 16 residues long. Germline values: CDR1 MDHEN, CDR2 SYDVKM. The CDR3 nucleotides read TGTGCCAGCAGCCCAAGACTAGCACCCTCCTACAATGAGCAGTTCTTC. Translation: CASSPRLAPSYNEQFF.